This T cell receptor beta chain is from a study of identical twins. Study-wide findings and caveats: Carriage of fewer insertions was seen in abundant cord blood beta clonotypes, whereas memory repertoires showed none. The models systematically underestimated how much out-of-frame TCR alpha was shared in monozygotic twins. Invariant populations such as MAIT and iNKT cells could partly muddle zero-insertion analyses.

Through template switching, a universal primer site was introduced, and the cDNA contained unique molecular identifiers. TCRdb ran MiXCR on the 5' RACE reads and lists one entry per CDR3 protein. The sample contains 500,000 to 550,000 distinct CDR3 sequences, about a fifth of which appear only once. This clonotype was recorded a few times. The antigen is unknown. The germline CDR1 and CDR2 sequences are KGHDR and SFDVKD. The CDR3 loop spans 18 amino acids. J gave up 1 base and V 0 bases, and 6 bases lay outside the gene matches. These data were also filed under a second study, of yellow fever vaccine responses in identical twins.

This clonotype originated in a woman between 18 and 30 years old in good health. The sequenced sample consisted of CD4+ T cells sorted from blood. The chain recombines TRBV24-1 with TRBJ2-3; the match to TRBD2 covers 10 bases. The CDR3 DNA reads TGTGCCACCAGTGATTTGCCTAGCGGGAGAAAGGGCACAGATACGCAGTATTTT. Residues: CATSDLPSGRKGTDTQYF.